The entry below gives a single T cell receptor beta chain sequence along with its context. The record originates from a study of blood T cells in healthy people across ages. Germline CDR1 and CDR2: DFQATT and SNEGSKA (reference sequence). V lost 3 bases to trimming and J lost 0 bases, with 11 bases between them. The CDR3 is 14 residues long. Sample-barcoded 5' priming and a J-beta primer mix drove a second PCR of roughly 7 to 11 cycles. TCRdb reanalysed the 5' RACE reads using MiXCR and keeps one entry per CDR3 protein. The profile shows more than 1,400,000 distinct CDR3 sequences, 42% of them singletons.

The sample was blood. This receptor was identified in a woman aged 18-29 years in good health. The rearrangement joins TRBV20-1 to TRBJ1-2, with D unclear. CDR3 protein: CSASGRGSNYGYTF. The CDR3, as DNA: TGCAGTGCTAGTGGGCGCGGATCTAACTATGGCTACACCTTC.